The clone carrying this T cell receptor (beta chain) occurred once. Its target is unknown. These data originate in a study of cytomegalovirus exposure and HLA in healthy donors. V trimming: 3 bases; J trimming: 4 bases; junction bases outside the gene matches: 9. Germline CDR1 and CDR2: LGHNA and YNFKEQ. The CDR3 spans 16 residues. Findings of the study overall: A few CMV-associated chains were confirmed in vitro to be specific for CMV antigens. A missense DCLRE1C variant was associated with V- and J-gene trimming of TCR beta chains in a later analysis, and an independent cohort replicated the association.

PCR involved 60 Vbeta and 13 Jbeta primers. Here immunoSEQ multiplex PCR was the method, and the copy in TCRdb shows in-frame clones only, minus some. The table has roughly 200,000 clones, 79% seen once. The rearrangement joins TRBV4-2 to TRBJ1-2, with 9 bases fitting TRBD1. The sequencing input was PBMCs. The receptor's source is a woman between 25 and 40 years old in good health and CMV-seropositive. As DNA, the CDR3 is TGTGCCAGCAGCCAGCTCCCGGGACAGGGTCTCTATGGCTACACCTTC. Its protein is CASSQLPGQGLYGYTF.